This TCR beta chain was identified during a study of blood T cell repertoires in COVID-19. Germline CDR1 is SGHRS and CDR2 is YFSETQ. V was shortened by 0 bases and J by 4 bases, with 13 bases between the two germline ends. The CDR3 is 15 amino acids. TCRdb's table, derived via immunoSEQ multiplex PCR, lists solely in-frame clones and lacks some. The sample records about 210,000 clones, roughly four fifths being singletons. Material: peripheral blood. The chain couples TRBV5-1 to TRBJ2-5; D is perhaps TRBD2 (5 bases). This TCR was sampled from a woman aged 50 to 60 with active or convalescent COVID-19. CDR3 DNA sequence: TGCGCCAGCAGCTTGGCTTTTGGTGGAGGAGAGACCCAGTACTTC. Protein product: CASSLAFGGGETQYF.